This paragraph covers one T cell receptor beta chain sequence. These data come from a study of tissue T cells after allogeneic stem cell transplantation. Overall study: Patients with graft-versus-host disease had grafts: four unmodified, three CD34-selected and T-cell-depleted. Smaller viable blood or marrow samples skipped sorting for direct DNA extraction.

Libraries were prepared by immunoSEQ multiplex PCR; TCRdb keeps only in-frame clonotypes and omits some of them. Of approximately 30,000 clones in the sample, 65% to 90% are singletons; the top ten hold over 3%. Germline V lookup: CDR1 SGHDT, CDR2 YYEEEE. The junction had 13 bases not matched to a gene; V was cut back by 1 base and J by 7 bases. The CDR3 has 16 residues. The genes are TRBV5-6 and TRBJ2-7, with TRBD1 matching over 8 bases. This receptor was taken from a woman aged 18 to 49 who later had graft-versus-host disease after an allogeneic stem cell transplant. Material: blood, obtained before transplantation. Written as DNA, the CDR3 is TGTGCCAGCAGCTTGATCGTGAGACAGGGGATTTCGGAGCAGTACTTC. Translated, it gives CASSLIVRQGISEQYF.